The rows below give T cell receptor beta chains drawn from one sample of a study of OX40 agonist ivuxolimab in advanced cancers. TCRdb's table, derived via immunoSEQ multiplex PCR, lists solely in-frame clones and lacks some. This table holds about 64,000 clones, approximately 90% found once. Sample: CD4+ or CD8+ T cells sorted from blood, taken in a trial of the OX40 agonist ivuxolimab. All receptors derive from an adult with an advanced solid tumor such as melanoma, head and neck, liver or kidney cancer. Both conserved end residues are part of each CDR3. A D gene is named only where the DNA matches it firmly. Some rows mark clone size as missing; the rest say once, few, many or name a class of expanded clone.

D gene: .; V gene: TRBV30; J gene: TRBJ2-7; clone size: .; CDR3 DNA: TGTGCCTGGAGACAAAGACTTGTATCGAGCGAGCAGTACTTC; CDR3 protein: CAWRQRLVSSEQYF
D gene: TRBD2; V gene: TRBV19; J gene: TRBJ2-2; clone size: .; CDR3 DNA: TGTGCCAGTAGTCTGGGACTAGCGGGTGTAAACACCGGGGAGCTGTTTTTT; CDR3 protein: CASSLGLAGVNTGELFF
D gene: .; V gene: TRBV7-8; J gene: TRBJ1-1; clone size: .; CDR3 DNA: TGTGCCAGCGGCTTAGATCTGCAAAACACTGAAGCTTTCTTT; CDR3 protein: CASGLDLQNTEAFF
D gene: TRBD2; V gene: TRBV30; J gene: TRBJ2-1; clone size: .; CDR3 DNA: TGTGCCTGGAGTACCCGGGGACTAGCGGGACACAATGAGCAGTTCTTC; CDR3 protein: CAWSTRGLAGHNEQFF
D gene: .; V gene: TRBV4-3; J gene: TRBJ2-1; clone size: .; CDR3 DNA: TGCGCCAGCAGCCACGACAGGCTTGAGCAGTTCTTC; CDR3 protein: CASSHDRLEQFF
D gene: TRBD1; V gene: TRBV5-1; J gene: TRBJ2-2; clone size: .; CDR3 DNA: TGCGCCAGCAGCTTTAATCCGACAGGGAGCACCGGGGAGCTGTTTTTT; CDR3 protein: CASSFNPTGSTGELFF
D gene: .; V gene: TRBV5-1; J gene: TRBJ2-1; clone size: once; CDR3 DNA: TGCGCCAGCAGCACGGGCCCGGAACGCTACAATGAGCAGTTCTTC; CDR3 protein: CASSTGPERYNEQFF
D gene: .; V gene: TRBV5-1; J gene: TRBJ2-6; clone size: .; CDR3 DNA: TGCGCCAGCAGCTTGGATCCGATAAACTCTGGGGCCAACGTCCTGACTTTC; CDR3 protein: CASSLDPINSGANVLTF
D gene: TRBD2; V gene: TRBV5-1; J gene: TRBJ2-1; clone size: .; CDR3 DNA: TGCGCCAGCAGCCCCTCGGGGGGACTAGCGGACTACAATGAGCAGTTCTTC; CDR3 protein: CASSPSGGLADYNEQFF
D gene: TRBD2; V gene: TRBV19; J gene: TRBJ2-1; clone size: .; CDR3 DNA: TGTGCCAGTAGTAGACAGGGGCTAGCGGGAGGGCCGCGTGAGCAGTTCTTC; CDR3 protein: CASSRQGLAGGPREQFF
D gene: TRBD1; V gene: TRBV6-1; J gene: TRBJ2-5; clone size: .; CDR3 DNA: TGTGCCAGCACGGGGGCCGGGACAGGGGAAGAGACCCAGTACTTC; CDR3 protein: CASTGAGTGEETQYF
D gene: .; V gene: TRBV30; J gene: TRBJ1-3; clone size: .; CDR3 DNA: TGTGCCTGGAGCCCAGGGCGGACTGGAAACACCATATATTTT; CDR3 protein: CAWSPGRTGNTIYF
D gene: .; V gene: TRBV12-5; J gene: TRBJ1-5; clone size: .; CDR3 DNA: TGTGCTAGTGGCCAAGACGGGTCGGGCAATCAGCCCCAGCATTTT; CDR3 protein: CASGQDGSGNQPQHF